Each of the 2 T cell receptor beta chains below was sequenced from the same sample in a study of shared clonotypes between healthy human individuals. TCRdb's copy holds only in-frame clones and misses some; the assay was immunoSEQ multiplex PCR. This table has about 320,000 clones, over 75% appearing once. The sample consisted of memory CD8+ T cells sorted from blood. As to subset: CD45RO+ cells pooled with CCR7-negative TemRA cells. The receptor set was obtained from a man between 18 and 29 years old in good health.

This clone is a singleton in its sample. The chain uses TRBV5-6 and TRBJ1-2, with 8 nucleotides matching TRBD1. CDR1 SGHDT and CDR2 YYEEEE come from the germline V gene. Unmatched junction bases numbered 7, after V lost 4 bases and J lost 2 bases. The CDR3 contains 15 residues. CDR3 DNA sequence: TGTGCCAGCAGCCCTGAGACAGGGGCGAACTATGGCTACACCTTC. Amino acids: CASSPETGANYGYTF.

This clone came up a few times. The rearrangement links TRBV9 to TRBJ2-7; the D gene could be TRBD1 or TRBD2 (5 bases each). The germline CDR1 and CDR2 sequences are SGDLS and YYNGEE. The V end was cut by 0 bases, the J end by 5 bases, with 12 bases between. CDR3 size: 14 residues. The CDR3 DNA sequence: TGTGCCAGCAGCGTAGGAGGGGCCGGAGACGAGCAGTACTTC. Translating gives CASSVGGAGDEQYF.